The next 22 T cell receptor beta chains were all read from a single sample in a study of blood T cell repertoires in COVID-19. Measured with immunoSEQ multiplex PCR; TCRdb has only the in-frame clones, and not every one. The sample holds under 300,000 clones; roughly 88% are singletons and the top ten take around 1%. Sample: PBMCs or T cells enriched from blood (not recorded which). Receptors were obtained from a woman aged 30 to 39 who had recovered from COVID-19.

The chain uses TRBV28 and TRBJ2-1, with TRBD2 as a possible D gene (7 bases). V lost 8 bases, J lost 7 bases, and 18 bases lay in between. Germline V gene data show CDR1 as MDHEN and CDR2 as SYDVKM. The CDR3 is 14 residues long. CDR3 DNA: TGTGCCAGCCGCGGTATCGGGGGGCCTAATGAGCAGTTCTTC. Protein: CASRGIGGPNEQFF. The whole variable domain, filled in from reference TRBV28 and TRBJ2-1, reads DVKVTQSSRYLVKRTGEKVFLECVQDMDHENMFWYRQDPGLGLRLIYFSYDVKMKEKGDIPEGYSVSREKKERFSLILESASTNQTSMYLCASRGIGGPNEQFFGPGTRLTVL.

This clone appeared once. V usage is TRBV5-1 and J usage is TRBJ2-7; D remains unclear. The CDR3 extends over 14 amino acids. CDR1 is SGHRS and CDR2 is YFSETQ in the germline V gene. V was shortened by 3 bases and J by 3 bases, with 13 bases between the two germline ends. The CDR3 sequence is CASSWMTLSYEQYF. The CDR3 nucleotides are TGCGCCAGCAGCTGGATGACACTTAGCTACGAGCAGTACTTC.

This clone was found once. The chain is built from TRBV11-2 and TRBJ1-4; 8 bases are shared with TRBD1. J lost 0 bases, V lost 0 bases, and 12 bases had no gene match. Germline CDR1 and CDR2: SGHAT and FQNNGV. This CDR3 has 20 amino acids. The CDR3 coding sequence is TGTGCCAGCAGCTTAGAGAAGCAGACAGGGGAGTATCCAACTAATGAAAAACTGTTTTTT. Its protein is CASSLEKQTGEYPTNEKLFF.

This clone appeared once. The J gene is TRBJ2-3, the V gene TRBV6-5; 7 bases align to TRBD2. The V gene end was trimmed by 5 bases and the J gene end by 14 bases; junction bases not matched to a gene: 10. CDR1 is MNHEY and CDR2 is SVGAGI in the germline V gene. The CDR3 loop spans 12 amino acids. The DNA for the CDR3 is TGTGCCAGCAGTACGATCCCGGGACTACCGTATTTT. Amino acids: CASSTIPGLPYF.

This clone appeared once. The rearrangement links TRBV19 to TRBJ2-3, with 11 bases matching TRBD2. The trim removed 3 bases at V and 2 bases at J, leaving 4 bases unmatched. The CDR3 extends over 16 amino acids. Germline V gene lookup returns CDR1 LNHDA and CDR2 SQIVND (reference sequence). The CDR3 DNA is TGTGCCAGTAGTATGGCTAGCGGGGGGATCACAGATACGCAGTATTTT. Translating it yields CASSMASGGITDTQYF.

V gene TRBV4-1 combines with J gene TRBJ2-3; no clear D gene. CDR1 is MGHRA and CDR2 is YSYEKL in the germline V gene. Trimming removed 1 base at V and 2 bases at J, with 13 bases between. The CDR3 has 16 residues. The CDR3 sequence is CASSQAPGAATDTQYF. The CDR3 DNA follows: TGCGCCAGCAGCCAAGCCCCCGGAGCAGCCACAGATACGCAGTATTTT.

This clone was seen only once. The DNA of the CDR3 is TGTGCCAGCAGCTCTCCAGGGAAACGCTACGAGCAGTACTTC. Translation gives CASSSPGKRYEQYF. The chain combines TRBV11-3 with TRBJ2-7, with D possibly being TRBD1 (5 bases). This CDR3 comprises 14 residues. Germline V gives CDR1 SGHNT, CDR2 YENEEA. The V end lost 4 bases, the J end lost 3 bases, and 13 bases lay between the germline ends.

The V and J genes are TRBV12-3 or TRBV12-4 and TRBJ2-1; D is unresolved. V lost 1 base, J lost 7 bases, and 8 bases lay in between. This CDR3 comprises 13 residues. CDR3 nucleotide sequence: TGTGCCAGCAGTTTAGACTCCTCGAATGAGCAGTTCTTC. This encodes CASSLDSSNEQFF.

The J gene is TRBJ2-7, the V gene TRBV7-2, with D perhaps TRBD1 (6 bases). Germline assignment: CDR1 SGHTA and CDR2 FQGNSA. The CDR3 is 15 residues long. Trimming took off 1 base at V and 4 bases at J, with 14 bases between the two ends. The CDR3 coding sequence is TGTGCCAGCAGCTTAGATCAGGGGCCTGCGTACGAGCAGTACTTC. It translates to CASSLDQGPAYEQYF.

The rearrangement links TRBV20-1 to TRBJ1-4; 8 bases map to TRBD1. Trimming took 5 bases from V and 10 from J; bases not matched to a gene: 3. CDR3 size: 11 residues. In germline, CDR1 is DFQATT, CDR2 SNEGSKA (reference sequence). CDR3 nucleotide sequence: TGCAGTGCTGCGGACAGGGTAAAACTGTTTTTT. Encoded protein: CSAADRVKLFF.

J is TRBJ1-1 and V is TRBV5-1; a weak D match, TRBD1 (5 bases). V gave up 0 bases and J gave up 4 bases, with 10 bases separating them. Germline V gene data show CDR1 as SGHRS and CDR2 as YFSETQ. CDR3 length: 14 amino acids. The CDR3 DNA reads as TGCGCCAGCAGCTTGGTGGCAGGGCCCACTGAAGCTTTCTTT. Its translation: CASSLVAGPTEAFF.

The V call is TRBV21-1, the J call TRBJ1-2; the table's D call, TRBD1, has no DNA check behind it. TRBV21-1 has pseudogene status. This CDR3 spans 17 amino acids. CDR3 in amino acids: CASSKDPPDSSGMGYTF. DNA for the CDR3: TGTGCCAGCAGCAAAGACCCCCCAGACAGCTCCGGTATGGGCTACACCTTC.

The CDR3 coding sequence is TGTGCCAGCAGTTACCGGGGACAGGGTAGGGACGAGCAGTACTTC. It is translated as CASSYRGQGRDEQYF. The chain has TRBV6-5 and TRBJ2-7, with 9 bases lining up with TRBD1. CDR3 length equals 15 residues. V dropped 2 bases and J dropped 5; count of bases not matched to a gene: 7. Germline CDR1 is MNHEY and CDR2 is SVGAGI.

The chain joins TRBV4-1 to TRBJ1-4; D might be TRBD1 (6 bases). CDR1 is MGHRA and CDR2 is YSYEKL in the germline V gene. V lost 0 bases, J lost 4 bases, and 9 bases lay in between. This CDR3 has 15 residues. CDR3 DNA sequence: TGCGCCAGCAGCCAAGAGGACAGCTATAATGAAAAACTGTTTTTT. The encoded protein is CASSQEDSYNEKLFF.

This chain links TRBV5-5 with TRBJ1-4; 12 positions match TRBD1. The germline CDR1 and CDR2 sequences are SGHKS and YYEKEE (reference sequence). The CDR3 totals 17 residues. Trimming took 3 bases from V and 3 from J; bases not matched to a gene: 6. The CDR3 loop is CASSSGQGANANEKLFF. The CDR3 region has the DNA TGTGCCAGCAGCTCGGGACAGGGGGCCAACGCTAATGAAAAACTGTTTTTT.

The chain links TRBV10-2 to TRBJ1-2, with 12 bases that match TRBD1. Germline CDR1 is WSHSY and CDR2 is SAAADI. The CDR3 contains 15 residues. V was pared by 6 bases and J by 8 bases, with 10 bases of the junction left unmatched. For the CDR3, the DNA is TGCGCCAGCAGCGATCCGGGACAGGGGGCAGTGGGCTACACCTTC. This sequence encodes CASSDPGQGAVGYTF.

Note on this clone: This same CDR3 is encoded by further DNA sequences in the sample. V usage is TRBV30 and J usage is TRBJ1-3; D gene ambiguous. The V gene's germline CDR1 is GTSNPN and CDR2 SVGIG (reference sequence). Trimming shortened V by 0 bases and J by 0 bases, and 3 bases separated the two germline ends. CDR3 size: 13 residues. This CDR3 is CAWSVLSGNTIYF. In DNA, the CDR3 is TGTGCCTGGAGTGTACTCTCTGGAAACACCATATATTTT.

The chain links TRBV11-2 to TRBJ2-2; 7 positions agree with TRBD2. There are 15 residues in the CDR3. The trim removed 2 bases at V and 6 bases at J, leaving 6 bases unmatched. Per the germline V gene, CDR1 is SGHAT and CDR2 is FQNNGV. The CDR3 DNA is TGTGCCAGCAGCTTACTTCCGGGGGGAGCCGGGGAGCTGTTTTTT. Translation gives CASSLLPGGAGELFF.

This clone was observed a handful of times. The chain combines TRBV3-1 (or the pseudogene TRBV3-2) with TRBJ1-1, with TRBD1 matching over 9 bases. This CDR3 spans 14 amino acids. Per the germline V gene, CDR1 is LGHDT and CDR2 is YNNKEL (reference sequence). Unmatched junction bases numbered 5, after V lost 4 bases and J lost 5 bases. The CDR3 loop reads CASSPLDRGTEAFF. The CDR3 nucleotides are TGTGCCAGCAGCCCATTAGACAGGGGGACTGAAGCTTTCTTT.

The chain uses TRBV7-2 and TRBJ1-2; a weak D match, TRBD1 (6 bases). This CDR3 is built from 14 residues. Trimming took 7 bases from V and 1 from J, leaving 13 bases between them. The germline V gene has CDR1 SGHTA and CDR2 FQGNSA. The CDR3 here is CASTRGGVNYGYTF. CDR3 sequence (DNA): TGTGCCAGCACACGAGGGGGTGTTAACTATGGCTACACCTTC.

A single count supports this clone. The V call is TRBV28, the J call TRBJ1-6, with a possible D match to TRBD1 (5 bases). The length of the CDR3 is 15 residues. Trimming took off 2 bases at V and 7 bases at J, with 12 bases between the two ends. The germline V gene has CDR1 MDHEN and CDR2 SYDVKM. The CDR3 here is CASSLLAGTNSPLHF. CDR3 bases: TGTGCCAGCAGTTTACTAGCGGGGACCAATTCACCCCTCCACTTT.

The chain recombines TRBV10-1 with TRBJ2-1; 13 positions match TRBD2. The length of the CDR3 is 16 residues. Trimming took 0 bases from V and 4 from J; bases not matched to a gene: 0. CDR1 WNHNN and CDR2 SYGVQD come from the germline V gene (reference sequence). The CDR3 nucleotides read TGCGCCAGCAGTGAGTCACTAGCGGGAGGGTACAATGAGCAGTTCTTC. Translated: CASSESLAGGYNEQFF.